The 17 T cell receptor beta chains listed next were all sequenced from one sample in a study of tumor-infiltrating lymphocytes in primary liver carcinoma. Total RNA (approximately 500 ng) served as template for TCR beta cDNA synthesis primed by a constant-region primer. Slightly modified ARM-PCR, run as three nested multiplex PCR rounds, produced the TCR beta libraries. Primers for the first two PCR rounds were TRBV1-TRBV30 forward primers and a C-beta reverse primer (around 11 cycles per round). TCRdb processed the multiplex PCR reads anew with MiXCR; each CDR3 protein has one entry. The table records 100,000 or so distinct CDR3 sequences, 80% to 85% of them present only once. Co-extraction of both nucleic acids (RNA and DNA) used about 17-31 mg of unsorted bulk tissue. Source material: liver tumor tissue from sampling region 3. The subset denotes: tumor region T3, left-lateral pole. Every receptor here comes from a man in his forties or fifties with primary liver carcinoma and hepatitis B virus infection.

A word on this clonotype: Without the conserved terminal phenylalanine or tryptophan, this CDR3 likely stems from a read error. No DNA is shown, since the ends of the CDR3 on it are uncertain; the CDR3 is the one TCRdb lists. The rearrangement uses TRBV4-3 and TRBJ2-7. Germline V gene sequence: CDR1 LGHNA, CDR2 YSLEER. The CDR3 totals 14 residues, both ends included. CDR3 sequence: CASSPKDSTYVQCL.

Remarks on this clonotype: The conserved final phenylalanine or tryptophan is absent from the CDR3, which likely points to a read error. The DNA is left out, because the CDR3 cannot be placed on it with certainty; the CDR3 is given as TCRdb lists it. CDR3 region: CASSFPGRNQETQHL. V usage is TRBV5-1 and J usage is TRBJ2-5; whether TRBD1, the table's D call, matches the DNA was not checked. The CDR3 is 15 residues long, ends included. CDR1 is SGHRS and CDR2 is YFSETQ in the germline V gene.

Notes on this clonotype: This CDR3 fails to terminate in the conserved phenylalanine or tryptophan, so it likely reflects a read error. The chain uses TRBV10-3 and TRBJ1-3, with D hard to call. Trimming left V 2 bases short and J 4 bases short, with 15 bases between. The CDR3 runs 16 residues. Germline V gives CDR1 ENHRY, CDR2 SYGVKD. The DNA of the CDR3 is TGTGCCATCAGTGAGCCTAAATGGGCGCGGGGAAACACCATATATTGT. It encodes CAISEPKWARGNTIYC.

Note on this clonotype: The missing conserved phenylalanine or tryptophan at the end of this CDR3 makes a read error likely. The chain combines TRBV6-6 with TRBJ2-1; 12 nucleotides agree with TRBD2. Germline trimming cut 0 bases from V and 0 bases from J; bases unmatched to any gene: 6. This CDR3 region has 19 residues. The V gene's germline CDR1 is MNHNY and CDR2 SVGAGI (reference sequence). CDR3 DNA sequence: TGTGCCAGCAGTTACTCACTAGCGGGAGGACCGAGCTCCTACAATGAGCAGTTCCTC. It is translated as CASSYSLAGGPSSYNEQFL.

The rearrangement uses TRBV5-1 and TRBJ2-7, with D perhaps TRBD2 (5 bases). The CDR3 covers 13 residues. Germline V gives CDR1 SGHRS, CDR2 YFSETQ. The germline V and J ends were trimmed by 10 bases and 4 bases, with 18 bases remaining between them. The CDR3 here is CAGREPTSYEQYF. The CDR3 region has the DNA TGCGCCGGTAGGGAACCTACTAGTTACGAGCAGTACTTC. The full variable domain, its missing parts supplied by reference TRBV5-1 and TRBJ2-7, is KAGVTQTPRYLIKTRGQQVTLSCSPISGHRSVSWYQQTPGQGLQFLFEYFSETQRNKGNFPGRFSGRQFSNSRSEMNVSTLELGDSALYLCAGREPTSYEQYFGPGTRLTVT.

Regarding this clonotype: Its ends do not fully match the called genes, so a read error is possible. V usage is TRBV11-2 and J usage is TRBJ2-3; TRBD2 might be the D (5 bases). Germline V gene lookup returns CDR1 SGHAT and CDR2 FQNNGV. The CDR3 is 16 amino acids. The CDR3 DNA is TGTGCCAGTAGCTTACAAGTGGGAGTCAGCACAGATAGGCAGTATTTT. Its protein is CASSLQVGVSTDRQYF.

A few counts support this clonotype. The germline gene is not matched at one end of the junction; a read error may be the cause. Written as DNA, the CDR3 is TGTGCCAGCAGTCAACCTACAGGGAGGTCCTTCAATGAGCAGTTCTTC. Translated, it gives CASSQPTGRSFNEQFF. The chain combines TRBV6-1 with TRBJ2-1; tentatively, D is TRBD1 or TRBD2 (6 bases each). CDR1 and CDR2 (germline): MNHNS, SASEGT. The CDR3 covers 16 residues.

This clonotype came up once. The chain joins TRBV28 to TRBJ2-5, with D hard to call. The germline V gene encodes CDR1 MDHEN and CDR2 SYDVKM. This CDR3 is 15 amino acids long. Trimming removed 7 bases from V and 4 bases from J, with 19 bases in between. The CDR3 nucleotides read TGTGCCAGCACTTCGAACACAAAAGTAGGAGAGACCCAGTACTTC. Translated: CASTSNTKVGETQYF.

The CDR3, as DNA: TGCAGCGTCACCGGGACAGGGAATAAGAAACTGTTTTTT. Protein: CSVTGTGNKKLFF. This chain joins TRBV29-1 and TRBJ1-4, with 9 bases fitting TRBD1. The germline CDR1 and CDR2 sequences are SQVTM and ANQGSEA. The CDR3 loop spans 13 amino acids. V lost 6 bases, J lost 11 bases, and 10 bases stayed unmatched.

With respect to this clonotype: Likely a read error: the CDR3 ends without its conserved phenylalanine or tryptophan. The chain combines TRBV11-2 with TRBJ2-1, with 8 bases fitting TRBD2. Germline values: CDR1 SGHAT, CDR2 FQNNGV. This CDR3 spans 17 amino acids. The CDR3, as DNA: TGTACCAGCAGCTTGATAGGACTAGCTGGCCCCTACAATGAGCAGTTCCTC. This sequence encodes CTSSLIGLAGPYNEQFL.

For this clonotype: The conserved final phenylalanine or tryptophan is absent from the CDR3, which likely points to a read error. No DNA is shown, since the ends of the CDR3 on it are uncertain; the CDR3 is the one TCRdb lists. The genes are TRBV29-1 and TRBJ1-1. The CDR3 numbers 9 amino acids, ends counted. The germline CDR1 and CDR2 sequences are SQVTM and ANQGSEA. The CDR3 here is CSVVLGTYR.

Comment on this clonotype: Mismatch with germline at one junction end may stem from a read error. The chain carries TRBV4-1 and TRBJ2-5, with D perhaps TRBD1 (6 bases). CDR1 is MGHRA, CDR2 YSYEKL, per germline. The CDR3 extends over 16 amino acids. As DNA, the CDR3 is TGCGCCAGCAGCCAGACTCAGGGGACGGCGGGCGAGACCAAGTACTTC. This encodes CASSQTQGTAGETKYF.

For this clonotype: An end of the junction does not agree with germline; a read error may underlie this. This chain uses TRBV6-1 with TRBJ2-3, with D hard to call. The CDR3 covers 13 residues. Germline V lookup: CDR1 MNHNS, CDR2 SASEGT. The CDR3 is CVSNDGVDSPQYF. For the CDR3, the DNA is TGTGTCAGCAATGACGGAGTAGATTCTCCGCAGTATTTT.

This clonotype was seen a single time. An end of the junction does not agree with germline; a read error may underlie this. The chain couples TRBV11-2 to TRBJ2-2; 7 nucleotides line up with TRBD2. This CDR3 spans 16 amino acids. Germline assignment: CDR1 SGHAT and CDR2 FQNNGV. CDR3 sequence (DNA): TGTACTAGCAGTCGAGCGGGGAAACAGAACACCGGGGAGCTGTTATTC. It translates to CTSSRAGKQNTGELLF.

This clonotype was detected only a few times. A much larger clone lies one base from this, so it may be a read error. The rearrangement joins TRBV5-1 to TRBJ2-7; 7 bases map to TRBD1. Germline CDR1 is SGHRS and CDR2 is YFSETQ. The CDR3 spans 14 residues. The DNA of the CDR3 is TGCGCCAACAGCCAGGACAGGACATCCTACGAGCAGTACTTC. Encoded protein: CANSQDRTSYEQYF.

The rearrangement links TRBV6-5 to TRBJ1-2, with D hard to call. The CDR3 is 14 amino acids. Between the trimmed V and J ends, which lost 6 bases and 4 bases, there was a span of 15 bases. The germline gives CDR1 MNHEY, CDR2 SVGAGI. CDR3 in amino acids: CASSRQRVGYGYTF. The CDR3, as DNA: TGTGCCAGCAGCCGGCAAAGGGTGGGCTATGGCTACACCTTC.

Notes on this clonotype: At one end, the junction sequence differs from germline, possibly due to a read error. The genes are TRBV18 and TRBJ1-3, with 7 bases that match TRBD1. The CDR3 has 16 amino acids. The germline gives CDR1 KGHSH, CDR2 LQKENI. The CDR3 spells CVSSPTGPSSGNTIYF. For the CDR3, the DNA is TGTGTCAGCTCACCGACAGGGCCTTCCTCTGGAAACACCATATATTTT.